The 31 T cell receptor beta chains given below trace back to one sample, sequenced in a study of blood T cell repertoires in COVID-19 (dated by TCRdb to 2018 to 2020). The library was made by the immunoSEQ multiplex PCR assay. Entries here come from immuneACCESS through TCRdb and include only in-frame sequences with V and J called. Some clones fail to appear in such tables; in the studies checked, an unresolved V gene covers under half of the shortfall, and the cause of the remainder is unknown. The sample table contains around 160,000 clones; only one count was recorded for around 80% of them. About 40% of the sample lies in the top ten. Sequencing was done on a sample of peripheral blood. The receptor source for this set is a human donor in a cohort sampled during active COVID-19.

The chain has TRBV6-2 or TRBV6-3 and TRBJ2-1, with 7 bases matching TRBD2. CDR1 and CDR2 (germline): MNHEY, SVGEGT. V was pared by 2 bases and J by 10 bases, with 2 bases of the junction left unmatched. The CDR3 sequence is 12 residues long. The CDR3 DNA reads TGTGCCAGCAGTTACAGCGGGGCCGAGCAGTTCTTC. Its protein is CASSYSGAEQFF.

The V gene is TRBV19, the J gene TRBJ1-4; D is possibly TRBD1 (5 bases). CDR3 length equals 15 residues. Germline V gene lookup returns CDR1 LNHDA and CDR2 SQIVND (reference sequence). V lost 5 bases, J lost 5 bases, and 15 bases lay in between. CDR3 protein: CASSGTGLKNEKLFF. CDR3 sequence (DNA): TGTGCCAGTAGTGGAACGGGACTGAAAAATGAAAAACTGTTTTTT. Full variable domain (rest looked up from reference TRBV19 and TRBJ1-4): DGGITQSPKYLFRKEGQNVTLSCEQNLNHDAMYWYRQDPGQGLRLIYYSQIVNDFQKGDIAEGYSVSREKKESFPLTVTSAQKNPTAFYLCASSGTGLKNEKLFFGSGTQLSVL.

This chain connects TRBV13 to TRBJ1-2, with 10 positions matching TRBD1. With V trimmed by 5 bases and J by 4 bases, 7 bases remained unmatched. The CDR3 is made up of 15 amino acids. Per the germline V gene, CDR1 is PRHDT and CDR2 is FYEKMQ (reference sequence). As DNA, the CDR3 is TGTGCCAGCAGCCTCCGGGACAGGGGAAGCTATGGCTACACCTTC. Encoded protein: CASSLRDRGSYGYTF.

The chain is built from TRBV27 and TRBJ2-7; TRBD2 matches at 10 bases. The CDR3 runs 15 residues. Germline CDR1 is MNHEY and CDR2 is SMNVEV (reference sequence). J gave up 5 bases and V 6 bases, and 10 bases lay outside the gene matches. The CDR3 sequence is CASSSASGGSDEQYF. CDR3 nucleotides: TGTGCCAGCAGCTCCGCTAGCGGGGGTAGTGACGAGCAGTACTTC.

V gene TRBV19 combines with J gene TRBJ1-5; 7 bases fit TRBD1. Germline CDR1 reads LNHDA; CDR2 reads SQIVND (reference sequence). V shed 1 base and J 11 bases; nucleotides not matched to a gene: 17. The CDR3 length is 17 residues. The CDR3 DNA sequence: TGTGCCAGTAGTATAGCCCCCTCCGGGACAGTCAAAATGTCCCAGCATTTT. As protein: CASSIAPSGTVKMSQHF.

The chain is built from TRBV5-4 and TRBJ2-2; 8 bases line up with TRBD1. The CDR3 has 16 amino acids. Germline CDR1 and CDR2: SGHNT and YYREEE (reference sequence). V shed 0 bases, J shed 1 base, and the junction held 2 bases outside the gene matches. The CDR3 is CASSLDGTGNTGELFF. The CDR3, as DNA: TGTGCCAGCAGCTTGGACGGGACAGGGAACACCGGGGAGCTGTTTTTT.

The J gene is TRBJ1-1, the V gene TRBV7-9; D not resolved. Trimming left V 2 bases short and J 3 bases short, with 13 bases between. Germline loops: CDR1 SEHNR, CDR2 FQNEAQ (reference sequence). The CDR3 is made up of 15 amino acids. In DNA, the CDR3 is TGTGCCAGCAGCTTATCGAGGATCCTGGACACTGAAGCTTTCTTT. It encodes CASSLSRILDTEAFF.

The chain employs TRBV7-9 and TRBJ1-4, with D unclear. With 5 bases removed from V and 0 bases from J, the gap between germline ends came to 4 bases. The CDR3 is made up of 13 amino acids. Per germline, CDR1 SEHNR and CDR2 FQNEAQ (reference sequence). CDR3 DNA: TGTGCCAGCAGCACAACAACTAATGAAAAACTGTTTTTT. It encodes CASSTTTNEKLFF.

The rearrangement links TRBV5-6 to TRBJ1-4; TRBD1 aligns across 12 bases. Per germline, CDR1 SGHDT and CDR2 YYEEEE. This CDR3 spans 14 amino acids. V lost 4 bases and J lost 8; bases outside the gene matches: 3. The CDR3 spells CASSGTGGEEKLFF. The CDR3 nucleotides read TGTGCCAGCAGCGGGACAGGGGGCGAAGAAAAACTGTTTTTT. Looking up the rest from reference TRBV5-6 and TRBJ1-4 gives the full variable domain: DAGVTQSPTHLIKTRGQQVTLRCSPKSGHDTVSWYQQALGQGPQFIFQYYEEEERQRGNFPDRFSGHQFPNYSSELNVNALLLGDSALYLCASSGTGGEEKLFFGSGTQLSVL.

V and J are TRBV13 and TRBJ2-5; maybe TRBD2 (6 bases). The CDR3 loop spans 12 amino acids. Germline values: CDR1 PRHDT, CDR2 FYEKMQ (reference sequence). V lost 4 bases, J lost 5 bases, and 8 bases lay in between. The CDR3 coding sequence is TGTGCCAGCAGCTGGAGGGGTGAGACCCAGTACTTC. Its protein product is CASSWRGETQYF.

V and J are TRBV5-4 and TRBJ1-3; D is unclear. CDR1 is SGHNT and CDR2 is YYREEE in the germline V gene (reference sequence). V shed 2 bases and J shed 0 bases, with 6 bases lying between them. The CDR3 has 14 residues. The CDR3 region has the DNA TGTGCCAGCAGCTTCCCAAACTCTGGAAACACCATATATTTT. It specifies CASSFPNSGNTIYF.

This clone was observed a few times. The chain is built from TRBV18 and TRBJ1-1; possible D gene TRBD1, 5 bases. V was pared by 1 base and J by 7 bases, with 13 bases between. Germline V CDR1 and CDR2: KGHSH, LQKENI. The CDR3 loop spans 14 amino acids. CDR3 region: CASSPRSDGHEAFF. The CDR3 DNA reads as TGTGCCAGCTCACCACGATCGGACGGACATGAAGCTTTCTTT.

CDR3 in DNA: TGTGCCTGGAGTCTCCTAGTCAGGGTAGGCTACACCTTC. Translating it yields CAWSLLVRVGYTF. The chain recombines TRBV30 with TRBJ1-2; TRBD1 might be the D (5 bases). There are 13 residues in the CDR3. Germline V gene sequence: CDR1 GTSNPN, CDR2 SVGIG (reference sequence). V was clipped by 2 bases and J by 8 bases, with 15 bases between them.

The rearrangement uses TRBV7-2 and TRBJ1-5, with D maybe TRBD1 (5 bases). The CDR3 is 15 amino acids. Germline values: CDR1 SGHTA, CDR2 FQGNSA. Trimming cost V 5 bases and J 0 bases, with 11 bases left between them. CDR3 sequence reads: CASSATAFSNQPQHF. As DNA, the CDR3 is TGTGCCAGCAGCGCGACAGCTTTTAGCAATCAGCCCCAGCATTTT.

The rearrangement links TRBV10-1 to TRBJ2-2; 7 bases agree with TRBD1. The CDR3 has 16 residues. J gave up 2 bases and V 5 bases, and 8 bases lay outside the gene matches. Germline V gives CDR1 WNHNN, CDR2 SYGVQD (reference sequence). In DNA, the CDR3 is TGCGCCAGCAGTAACCTGGACAGGACTAACACCGGGGAGCTGTTTTTT. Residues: CASSNLDRTNTGELFF.

CDR3 sequence (DNA): TGTGCCAGCAGCCAAGGCCCGACCGGGACAGGGATTAACGAGCAGTACTTC. It yields the protein CASSQGPTGTGINEQYF. This chain joins TRBV14 and TRBJ2-7; 9 nucleotides agree with TRBD1. CDR1 and CDR2 from the germline V gene are SGHDN and FVKESK. Unmatched junction bases numbered 12, after V lost 1 base and J lost 5 bases. The CDR3 length is 17 residues.

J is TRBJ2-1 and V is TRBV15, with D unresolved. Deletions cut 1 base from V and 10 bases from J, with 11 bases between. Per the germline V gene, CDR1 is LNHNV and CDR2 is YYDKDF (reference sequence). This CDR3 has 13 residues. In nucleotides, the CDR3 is TGTGCCACCAGCAGAGCGGTTACCGAGGAGCAGTTCTTC. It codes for CATSRAVTEEQFF.

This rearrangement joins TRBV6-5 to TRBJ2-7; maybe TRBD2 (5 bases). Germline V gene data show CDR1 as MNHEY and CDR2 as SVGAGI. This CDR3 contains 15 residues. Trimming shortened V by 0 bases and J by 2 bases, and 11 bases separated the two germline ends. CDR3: CASSYSGKHPYEQYF. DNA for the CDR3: TGTGCCAGCAGTTACTCCGGGAAGCACCCCTACGAGCAGTACTTC.

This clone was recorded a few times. CDR3 DNA: TGCGCCAGCAGCTCCGGGACTAGCACAGATACGCAGTATTTT. Residues: CASSSGTSTDTQYF. The V gene is TRBV5-1, the J gene TRBJ2-3; D perhaps matches TRBD2 (6 bases). V lost 3 bases and J 0 bases, leaving 8 bases between the germline ends. The germline gives CDR1 SGHRS, CDR2 YFSETQ. The CDR3 consists of 14 residues.

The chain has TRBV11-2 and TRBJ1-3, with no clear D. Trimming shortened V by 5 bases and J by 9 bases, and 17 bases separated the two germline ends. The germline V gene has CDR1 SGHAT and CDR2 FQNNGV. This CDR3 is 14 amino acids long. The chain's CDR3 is CASSHGLGPATIYF. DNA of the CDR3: TGTGCCAGCAGCCACGGTCTGGGCCCGGCCACCATATATTTT.

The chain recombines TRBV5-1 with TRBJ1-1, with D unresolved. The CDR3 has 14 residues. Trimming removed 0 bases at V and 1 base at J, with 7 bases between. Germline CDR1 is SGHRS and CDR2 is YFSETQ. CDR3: CASSLGGRNTEAFF. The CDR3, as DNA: TGCGCCAGCAGCTTGGGAGGGAGGAACACTGAAGCTTTCTTT.

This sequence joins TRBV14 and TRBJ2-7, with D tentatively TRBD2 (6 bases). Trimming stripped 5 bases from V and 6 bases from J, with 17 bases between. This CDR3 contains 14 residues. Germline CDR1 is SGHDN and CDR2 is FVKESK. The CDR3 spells CASSAHRAGLEQYF. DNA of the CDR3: TGTGCCAGCAGCGCGCACCGAGCGGGTCTCGAGCAGTACTTC.

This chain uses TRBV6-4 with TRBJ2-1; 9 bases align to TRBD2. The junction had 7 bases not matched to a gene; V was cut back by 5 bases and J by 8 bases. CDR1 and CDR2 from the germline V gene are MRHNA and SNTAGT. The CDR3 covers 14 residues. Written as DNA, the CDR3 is TGTGCCAGCAGTCCCGAGCGGGGGGACCATGAGCAGTTCTTC. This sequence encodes CASSPERGDHEQFF.

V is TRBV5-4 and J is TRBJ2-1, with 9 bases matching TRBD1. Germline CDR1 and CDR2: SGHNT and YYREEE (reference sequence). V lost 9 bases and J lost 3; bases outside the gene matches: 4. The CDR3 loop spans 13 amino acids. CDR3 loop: CATRDRDYNEQFF. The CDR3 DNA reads TGTGCCACCCGGGACAGGGACTACAATGAGCAGTTCTTC.

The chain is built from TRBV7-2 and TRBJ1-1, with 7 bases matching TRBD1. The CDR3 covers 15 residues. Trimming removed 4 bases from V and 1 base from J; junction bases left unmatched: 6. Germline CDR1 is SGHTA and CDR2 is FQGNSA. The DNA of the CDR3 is TGTGCCAGCAGCTCAGCTAGACAGGGGAACACTGAAGCTTTCTTT. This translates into CASSSARQGNTEAFF.

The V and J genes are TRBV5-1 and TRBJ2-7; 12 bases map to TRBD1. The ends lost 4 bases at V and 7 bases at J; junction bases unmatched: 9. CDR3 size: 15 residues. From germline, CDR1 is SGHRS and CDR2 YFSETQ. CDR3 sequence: CASSHRDRGRGEQYF. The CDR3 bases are TGCGCCAGCAGCCACAGGGACAGGGGGCGGGGAGAGCAGTACTTC.

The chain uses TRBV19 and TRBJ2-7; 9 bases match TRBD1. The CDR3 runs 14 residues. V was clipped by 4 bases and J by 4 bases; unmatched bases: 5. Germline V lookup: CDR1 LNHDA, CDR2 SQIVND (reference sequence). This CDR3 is CASSTGQGRYEQYF. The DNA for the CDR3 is TGTGCCAGTAGTACGGGACAGGGAAGGTACGAGCAGTACTTC.

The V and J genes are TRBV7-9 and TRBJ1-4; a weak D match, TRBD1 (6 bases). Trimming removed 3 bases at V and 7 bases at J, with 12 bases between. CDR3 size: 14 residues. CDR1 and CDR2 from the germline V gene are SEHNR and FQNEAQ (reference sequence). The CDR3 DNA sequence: TGTGCCAGCAGCTTGTTACAGGGTAGTGAAAAACTGTTTTTT. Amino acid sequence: CASSLLQGSEKLFF.

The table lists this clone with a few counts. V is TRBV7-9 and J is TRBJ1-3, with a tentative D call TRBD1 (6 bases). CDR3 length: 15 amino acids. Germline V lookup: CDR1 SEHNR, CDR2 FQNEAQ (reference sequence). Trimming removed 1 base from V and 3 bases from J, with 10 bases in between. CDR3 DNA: TGTGCCAGCAGCTTAGTGGGGGCGCGTGGAAACACCATATATTTT. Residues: CASSLVGARGNTIYF.

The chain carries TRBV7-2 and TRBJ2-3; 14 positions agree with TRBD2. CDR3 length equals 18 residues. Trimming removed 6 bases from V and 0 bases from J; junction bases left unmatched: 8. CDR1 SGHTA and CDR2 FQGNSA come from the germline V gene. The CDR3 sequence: CASRTGGLAGASTDTQYF. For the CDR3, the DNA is TGTGCCAGCAGGACGGGGGGACTAGCGGGGGCTAGCACAGATACGCAGTATTTT. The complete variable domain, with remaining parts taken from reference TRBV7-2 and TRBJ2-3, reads GAGVSQSPSNKVTEKGKDVELRCDPISGHTALYWYRQSLGQGLEFLIYFQGNSAPDKSGLPSDRFSAERTGGSVSTLTIQRTQQEDSAVYLCASRTGGLAGASTDTQYFGPGTRLTVL.

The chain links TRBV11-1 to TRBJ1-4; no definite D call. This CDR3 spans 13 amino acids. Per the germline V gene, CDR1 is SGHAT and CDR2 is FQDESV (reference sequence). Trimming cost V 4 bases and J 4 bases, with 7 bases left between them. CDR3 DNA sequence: TGTGCCAGCAGCTCCCGACTTAATGAAAAACTGTTTTTT. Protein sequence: CASSSRLNEKLFF. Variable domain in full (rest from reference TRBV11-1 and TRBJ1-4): EAEVAQSPRYKITEKSQAVAFWCDPISGHATLYWYRQILGQGPELLVQFQDESVVDDSQLPKDRFSAERLKGVDSTLKIQPAELGDSAMYLCASSSRLNEKLFFGSGTQLSVL.